This T cell receptor beta chain is drawn from a study of PD-L1 blockade in urothelial cancer. About the research overall: A median approximately 150,000 T cells were found in blood samples.

Profiled with immunoSEQ multiplex PCR; TCRdb holds only in-frame clones, not every one. The profile shows roughly 50,000 clones, about 90% of them singletons. This CDR3 contains 13 residues. Germline CDR1 reads LNHDA; CDR2 reads SQIVND (reference sequence). V shed 10 bases and J shed 2 bases, with 12 bases lying between them. The rearrangement uses TRBV19 and TRBJ2-1; the D gene is possibly TRBD1 (5 bases). The clonotype comes from a man in his sixties with urothelial cancer. The input for sequencing was PBMCs, taken around atezolizumab (anti-PD-L1) treatment. DNA of the CDR3: TGTGCCACCAAGGGCAGGGCCTACAATGAGCAGTTCTTC. It encodes CATKGRAYNEQFF. Together with reference TRBV19 and TRBJ2-1, the CDR3 gives the full variable domain: DGGITQSPKYLFRKEGQNVTLSCEQNLNHDAMYWYRQDPGQGLRLIYYSQIVNDFQKGDIAEGYSVSREKKESFPLTVTSAQKNPTAFYLCATKGRAYNEQFFGPGTRLTVL.